These T cell receptor beta chains were read from a single sample in a study of blood T cell repertoires in COVID-19. Sequenced by immunoSEQ multiplex PCR; TCRdb stores in-frame clones only, minus some. This sample has approximately 230,000 clones, with about nine tenths found just once. The sample consisted of PBMCs or T cells enriched from blood (not recorded which). These receptor sequences come from a man aged 40-50 years who had recovered from COVID-19. Both conserved end residues are part of each CDR3.

V	J	CDR3
TRBV19	TRBJ2-1	CASSIVLDRGHNEQFF
TRBV7-8	TRBJ1-2	CASSYRQGSYGYTF
TRBV6-2/TRBV6-3	TRBJ2-1	CASSYGWPEQFF
TRBV28	TRBJ1-5	CASFRDSNQPQHF
TRBV30	TRBJ2-5	CAWSPLSRGGGETQYF
TRBV7-2	TRBJ1-1	CASSFGTVNTEAFF
TRBV7-9	TRBJ2-4	CASSTPGGGAKNIQYF
TRBV7-2	TRBJ1-5	CASSPRTGGNQPQHF
TRBV18	TRBJ1-6	CASSQESNNSPLHF
TRBV6-2/TRBV6-3	TRBJ1-2	CASSPNRGNYGYTF
TRBV2	TRBJ1-5	CASTGGNQPQHF
TRBV11-3	TRBJ2-3	CASSLESGTGMADTQYF
TRBV19	TRBJ2-1	CASSIDSPIAGGVNEQFF
TRBV7-8	TRBJ2-7	CASSLGPGKQYF
TRBV20-1	TRBJ2-3	CSASGPLADTQYF
TRBV7-9	TRBJ1-2	CASSLGTGEVYGYTF
TRBV11-1	TRBJ1-1	CASSFSIGGTEAFF
TRBV28	TRBJ2-7	CASSFGAYPSYEQYF
TRBV30	TRBJ1-1	CAWSGDRDGFMNTEAFF
TRBV6-5	TRBJ1-5	CASIPGQGGDQPQHF
TRBV30	TRBJ1-6	CAWSRGSDNSPLHF
TRBV19	TRBJ1-1	CASSRPGQAPHTEAFF
TRBV12-5	TRBJ2-5	CASGLGQGAEETQYF
TRBV3-1/TRBV3-2	TRBJ1-2	CASSQDGRGLIGYTF
TRBV19	TRBJ1-2	CASSLTGTDHGYTF
TRBV27	TRBJ2-1	CASRQTGLGLSNEQFF
TRBV19	TRBJ1-1	CASSKLHRETGAFF
TRBV30	TRBJ1-1	CACVAKIRVNTEAFF
TRBV18	TRBJ1-6	CASSPSTNSPLHF
TRBV5-4	TRBJ2-5	CASSAGLAGGRETQYF
TRBV19	TRBJ2-1	CASSIQPSVPYNEQFF
TRBV5-1	TRBJ2-1	CASSLVTGSRYNEQFF
TRBV5-6	TRBJ2-3	CASSFWDRTDTQYF
TRBV19	TRBJ2-2	CASTPYRGAGELFF
TRBV12-3/TRBV12-4	TRBJ2-7	CASTPSGSYEQYF
TRBV7-2	TRBJ2-7	CASSEANPFTTYEQYF
TRBV27	TRBJ1-2	CASSLQAQTGGYGYTF
TRBV28	TRBJ1-5	CASSGTGGWNQPQHF
TRBV28	TRBJ1-5	CASSNPGGNSNQPQHF
TRBV30	TRBJ2-7	CAWGKRAGSYEQYF
TRBV23-1	TRBJ2-1	CASSAMEGRNEQFF
TRBV7-2	TRBJ1-5	CASSEQGVAGQPQHF
TRBV28	TRBJ2-5	CASSYPSGAQETQYF
TRBV19	TRBJ2-1	CASSTLGLGSGVTSEQFF
TRBV9	TRBJ1-1	CASSVDRARAEAFF
TRBV18	TRBJ1-2	CASSPQDKEGGYTF
TRBV6-5	TRBJ2-3	CASSSTGLAATDTQYF
TRBV29-1	TRBJ1-2	CSAERDRGNYGYTF
TRBV28	TRBJ1-5	CASSFMGHQPQHF
TRBV28	TRBJ1-2	CASSSGENYGYTF
TRBV30	TRBJ1-3	CAWSVRQGMSGNTIYF
TRBV30	TRBJ1-5	CAWSQGGEQPQHF
TRBV11-3	TRBJ2-5	CASSLLAGGRYQETQYF
TRBV5-1	TRBJ2-7	CASSLREGSSYEQYF
TRBV5-1	TRBJ1-6	CASSLGQGNSPLHF
TRBV25-1	TRBJ2-7	CASSSGAGVAYEQYF
TRBV3-1/TRBV3-2	TRBJ2-5	CASSQPRLGLVPETQYF